The T cell receptor (beta chain) described here comes from a study of cytomegalovirus exposure and HLA in healthy donors. Overall study: An early data release held 79 million or so unique TCRs from HLA-typed donors. Overall study results and limits: Some V segments, TRBV6-2 and TRBV6-3 among them, were indistinguishable and were therefore excluded.

60 Vbeta and 13 Jbeta primers were used in PCR. Repertoires were generated with immunoSEQ multiplex PCR, while TCRdb's copy carries only in-frame clones and drops some. The sample has about 120,000 clones; about four fifths are singletons. Germline assignment: CDR1 GTSNPN and CDR2 SVGIG (reference sequence). The CDR3 spans 14 residues. Trimming removed 1 base from V and 7 bases from J; junction bases left unmatched: 8. A word on this clone: Its antigen is not identified.

The sequencing input was PBMCs. The chain couples TRBV30 to TRBJ1-2; 8 bases map to TRBD1. The sequence came from a woman aged 18-29 years in good health and CMV-seropositive. CDR3 residues: CAWSALDRGSGYTF. The CDR3 DNA is TGTGCCTGGAGTGCCCTTGACAGGGGCAGTGGCTACACCTTC.